The 19 T cell receptor beta chains below were found in one sample sequenced in a study of blood T cells in healthy people across ages. Primed by a sample-barcoded 5' primer and a J-beta primer mix, a second PCR proceeded for about 7 to 11 cycles. MiXCR, run by TCRdb on the 5' RACE reads, gives a single entry per CDR3 protein. The sample contains about 540,000 distinct CDR3 sequences, approximately 25% of which appear only once. This sample was also put to use in a study of T cells of mothers and their children.

Material for sequencing was blood. The receptors were sampled from a boy aged 10-17 years in good health.

The table lists this clonotype with a few counts. The chain has TRBV28 and TRBJ2-6; possibly TRBD2 for D (5 bases). Looked up from germline, CDR1 is MDHEN and CDR2 is SYDVKM. The CDR3 length is 18 residues. V was trimmed by 2 bases and J by 0 bases, leaving 14 bases between them. CDR3 sequence reads: CASSLGGLLNSGANVLTF. CDR3 DNA: TGTGCCAGCAGTTTAGGAGGCCTTCTAAACTCTGGGGCCAACGTCCTGACTTTC. Using reference TRBV28 and TRBJ2-6 for the parts outside the CDR3, the full variable domain is DVKVTQSSRYLVKRTGEKVFLECVQDMDHENMFWYRQDPGLGLRLIYFSYDVKMKEKGDIPEGYSVSREKKERFSLILESASTNQTSMYLCASSLGGLLNSGANVLTFGAGSRLTVL.

CDR3 region: CASSSRQGGEQYF. The CDR3 DNA follows: TGTGCCAGCAGCTCCCGTCAGGGAGGGGAGCAGTACTTC. The chain couples TRBV7-2 to TRBJ2-5; TRBD2 agrees at 7 bases. Germline V gene lookup returns CDR1 SGHTA and CDR2 FQGNSA. The CDR3 covers 13 residues. Losses at the gene ends were 4 bases for V and 11 bases for J; bases not matched to a gene: 10.

This clonotype was observed a few times. The V gene is TRBV12-3 or TRBV12-4, the J gene TRBJ2-5; tentatively, D is TRBD1 or TRBD2 (5 bases each). Trimming took off 3 bases at V and 7 bases at J, with 18 bases between the two ends. The CDR3 length is 15 residues. CDR3 nucleotides: TGTGCCAGCAGTTTTGGGGTGGGACCGGTTCGGACCCAGTACTTC. Residues: CASSFGVGPVRTQYF.

This clonotype was recorded once. This rearrangement joins TRBV2 to TRBJ2-1; D is perhaps TRBD2 (5 bases). The end of the DNA aligns better with TRBJ2-7, so the J call may be wrong. This CDR3 is 14 amino acids long. Per the germline V gene, CDR1 is SNHLY and CDR2 is FYNNEI. In DNA form, the CDR3 reads TGTGCCAGCAGAGAGATACTAGAAGGTAACGAGCAGTACTTC. It is translated as CASREILEGNEQYF.

CDR3 residues: CATGLAAINEQFF. CDR3 bases: TGTGCCACCGGACTAGCGGCAATCAATGAGCAGTTCTTC. This chain links TRBV28 with TRBJ2-1, with TRBD2 matching over 10 bases. CDR3 size: 13 residues. Trimming at V came to 10 bases and at J to 6 bases, leaving 6 bases not matched to a gene. Germline lookup yields CDR1 MDHEN and CDR2 SYDVKM. Full variable domain (rest looked up from reference TRBV28 and TRBJ2-1): DVKVTQSSRYLVKRTGEKVFLECVQDMDHENMFWYRQDPGLGLRLIYFSYDVKMKEKGDIPEGYSVSREKKERFSLILESASTNQTSMYLCATGLAAINEQFFGPGTRLTVL.

This clonotype was picked up a small number of times. CDR3 region: CASSLNFVSQETQYF. The CDR3 DNA is TGTGCCAGCAGCTTAAACTTCGTGAGCCAAGAGACCCAGTACTTC. The J gene is TRBJ2-5, the V gene TRBV7-6; unclear D gene. Trimming pared 2 bases from V and 1 base from J, leaving 11 bases between. CDR3 size: 15 residues. CDR1 and CDR2 (germline): SGHVS, FNYEAQ.

V and J are TRBV10-3 and TRBJ2-5; 7 bases match TRBD1. Trimming cost V 3 bases and J 11 bases; bases outside gene matches: 15. CDR1 and CDR2 (germline): ENHRY, SYGVKD. This CDR3 has 15 amino acids. CDR3 protein: CAISDFTGDHYQQYF. The CDR3 region has the DNA TGTGCCATCAGTGACTTTACAGGGGATCACTACCAGCAGTACTTC.

This rearrangement joins TRBV6-1 to TRBJ1-6; D not resolved. CDR3 size: 11 residues. Trimming removed 7 bases from V and 6 bases from J, with 4 bases in between. Germline-derived CDR1 and CDR2 are MNHNS and SASEGT. CDR3 loop: CASKANSPLHF. The CDR3 bases are TGTGCCAGCAAGGCTAATTCACCCCTCCACTTT.

This clonotype has a handful of counts. The V and J genes are TRBV15 and TRBJ2-1; 8 positions match TRBD2. J lost 8 bases, V lost 1 base, and 4 bases had no gene match. This CDR3 is built from 14 residues. Germline-derived CDR1 and CDR2 are LNHNV and YYDKDF (reference sequence). Here the CDR3 reads CATSRGLAGDEQFF. Here the CDR3 DNA reads TGTGCCACCAGCAGAGGTCTAGCGGGCGATGAGCAGTTCTTC.

The rearrangement links TRBV7-2 to TRBJ2-1, with 11 bases lining up with TRBD2. The CDR3 length is 17 residues. Looked up from germline, CDR1 is SGHTA and CDR2 is FQGNSA. The junction had 5 bases not matched to a gene; V was cut back by 0 bases and J by 4 bases. Written as DNA, the CDR3 is TGTGCCAGCAGCTTAGCGCTGGGACTAGCGGATTACAATGAGCAGTTCTTC. Translating gives CASSLALGLADYNEQFF. The full variable domain, with the rest looked up from reference TRBV7-2 and TRBJ2-1, is GAGVSQSPSNKVTEKGKDVELRCDPISGHTALYWYRQSLGQGLEFLIYFQGNSAPDKSGLPSDRFSAERTGGSVSTLTIQRTQQEDSAVYLCASSLALGLADYNEQFFGPGTRLTVL.

V is TRBV2 and J is TRBJ1-3, with 7 bases that match TRBD1. J gave up 0 bases and V 10 bases, and 3 bases lay outside the gene matches. CDR1 is SNHLY and CDR2 is FYNNEI in the germline V gene. The CDR3 length is 13 residues. The CDR3 loop is CATSGGSGNTIYF. The CDR3 nucleotides read TGTGCCACCTCAGGGGGCTCTGGAAACACCATATATTTT.

This clonotype was detected only a few times. V usage is TRBV4-3 and J usage is TRBJ2-1, with 8 nucleotides matching TRBD2. In germline, CDR1 is LGHNA, CDR2 YSLEER. The CDR3 covers 16 residues. V lost 0 bases and J lost 4; bases outside the gene matches: 5. CDR3 nucleotides: TGCGCCAGCAGCCAAGACTCGTCGGGAGGGTACAATGAGCAGTTCTTC. Translated, it gives CASSQDSSGGYNEQFF.

This clonotype has more than one count but fewer than ten. The rearrangement links TRBV24-1 to TRBJ2-1, with TRBD2 identical over 9 bases. The end of the DNA is better explained by TRBJ2-5, so the J call may be wrong. The germline V gene encodes CDR1 KGHDR and CDR2 SFDVKD. The CDR3 has 16 amino acids. The CDR3 loop reads CATSDVLAGAGETQYF. CDR3 bases: TGTGCCACCAGTGACGTCTTAGCGGGAGCTGGGGAGACCCAGTACTTC.

The V call is TRBV12-3 or TRBV12-4, the J call TRBJ2-3; 7 nucleotides line up with TRBD2. This CDR3 region has 15 residues. With V trimmed by 0 bases and J by 6 bases, 6 bases remained unmatched. In nucleotides, the CDR3 is TGTGCCAGCAGTTTAGCGGGGGGGACCAAGGATACGCAGTATTTT. Translated: CASSLAGGTKDTQYF.

J is TRBJ1-4 and V is TRBV5-1, with D perhaps TRBD1 (6 bases). CDR3 length: 15 residues. V shed 0 bases and J shed 5 bases, with 11 bases lying between them. Germline V CDR1 and CDR2: SGHRS, YFSETQ. This chain's CDR3 is CASSLGTGQNEKLFF. DNA of the CDR3: TGCGCCAGCAGCTTGGGAACAGGGCAAAATGAAAAACTGTTTTTT.

The chain couples TRBV28 to TRBJ1-4, with a weak D call TRBD1 (5 bases). The CDR3 runs to 11 residues. Trimming removed 9 bases from V and 7 bases from J, with 9 bases in between. Per germline, CDR1 MDHEN and CDR2 SYDVKM. The CDR3 region is CASLRGEKLFF. The CDR3, as DNA: TGTGCCAGTTTAAGGGGTGAAAAACTGTTTTTT. The variable domain in full, with the rest retrieved from reference TRBV28 and TRBJ1-4, is DVKVTQSSRYLVKRTGEKVFLECVQDMDHENMFWYRQDPGLGLRLIYFSYDVKMKEKGDIPEGYSVSREKKERFSLILESASTNQTSMYLCASLRGEKLFFGSGTQLSVL.

V and J are TRBV12-3 or TRBV12-4 and TRBJ1-1, with D perhaps TRBD1 (5 bases). V lost 5 bases, J lost 6 bases, and 16 bases lay in between. The CDR3 covers 14 residues. CDR3 sequence (DNA): TGTGCCAGCAGTGCCAAGCCGGGGGATTCTGAAGCTTTCTTT. This sequence encodes CASSAKPGDSEAFF.

This clonotype was seen ten or more times. The CDR3 region has the DNA TGTGCCAGCAGCCAAGACAGGGGAAGCACAGATACGCAGTATTTT. This gives the protein CASSQDRGSTDTQYF. V and J are TRBV14 and TRBJ2-3; tentative D call: TRBD1 (6 bases). The CDR3 has 15 amino acids. Deletions cut 0 bases from V and 0 bases from J, with 7 bases between. CDR1 and CDR2 from the germline V gene are SGHDN and FVKESK.

The V and J genes are TRBV7-9 and TRBJ1-4; no firm D call. V lost 2 bases and J 8 bases, leaving 6 bases between the germline ends. The CDR3 length is 12 residues. Germline-derived CDR1 and CDR2 are SEHNR and FQNEAQ (reference sequence). The CDR3 loop is CASSLSREKLFF. DNA of the CDR3: TGTGCCAGCAGCTTATCGAGGGAAAAACTGTTTTTT.